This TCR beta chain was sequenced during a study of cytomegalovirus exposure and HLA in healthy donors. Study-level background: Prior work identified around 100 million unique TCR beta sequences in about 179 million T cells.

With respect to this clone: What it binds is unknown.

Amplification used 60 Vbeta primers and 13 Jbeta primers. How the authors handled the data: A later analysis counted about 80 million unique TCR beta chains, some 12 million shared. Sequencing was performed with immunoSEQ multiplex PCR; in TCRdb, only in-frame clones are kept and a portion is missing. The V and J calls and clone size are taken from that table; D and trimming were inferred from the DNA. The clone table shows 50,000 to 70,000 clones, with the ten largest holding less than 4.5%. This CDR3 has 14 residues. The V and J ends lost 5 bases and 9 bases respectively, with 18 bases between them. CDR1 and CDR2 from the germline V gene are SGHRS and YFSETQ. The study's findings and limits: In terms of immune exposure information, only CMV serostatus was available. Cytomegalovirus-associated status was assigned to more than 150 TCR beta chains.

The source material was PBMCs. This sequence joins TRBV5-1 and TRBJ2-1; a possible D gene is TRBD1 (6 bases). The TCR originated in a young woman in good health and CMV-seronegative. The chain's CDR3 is CASSVRQGYGEQFF. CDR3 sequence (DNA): TGCGCCAGCAGTGTTAGGCAGGGGTATGGTGAGCAGTTCTTC.